A single sample is the source of the 21 T cell receptor beta chains below, sequenced in a study of blood T cell repertoires in COVID-19. Sequencing was performed with immunoSEQ multiplex PCR; in TCRdb, only in-frame clones are kept and a portion is missing. This table has roughly 330,000 clones, 70% to 90% appearing once. The specimen sequenced was PBMCs or T cells enriched from blood (not recorded which). The receptors were sampled from a woman in her twenties or thirties who had recovered from COVID-19.

Here the CDR3 reads CASSSTGAGTDTQYF. The CDR3 DNA reads TGTGCCAGCAGCTCTACAGGGGCGGGCACAGATACGCAGTATTTT. The chain is built from TRBV7-3 and TRBJ2-3; TRBD1 matches at 7 bases. The germline gives CDR1 SGHTA, CDR2 FQGTGA. V shed 4 bases and J 1 base; nucleotides not matched to a gene: 5. The CDR3 sequence is 15 residues long.

The V and J genes are TRBV30 and TRBJ1-6; 8 nucleotides align to TRBD1. The CDR3 loop spans 14 amino acids. CDR1 GTSNPN and CDR2 SVGIG come from the germline V gene (reference sequence). With V trimmed by 4 bases and J by 11 bases, 10 bases remained unmatched. CDR3 DNA sequence: TGTGCCTGGACCCACGGGACAGGCGGTCCACCCCTCCACTTT. It is translated as CAWTHGTGGPPLHF.

This chain joins TRBV7-8 and TRBJ2-7; TRBD2 matches 9 bases. Germline-derived CDR1 and CDR2 are SGHVS and FQNEAQ. V lost 2 bases, J lost 5 bases, and 10 bases stayed unmatched. This CDR3 is 16 amino acids long. CDR3 nucleotides: TGTGCCAGCAGCTTATTAGCAGCGGGGGGCCGGGACGAGCAGTACTTC. This sequence encodes CASSLLAAGGRDEQYF.

This clone is a singleton in its sample. V and J are TRBV14 and TRBJ2-7, with TRBD2 as a possible D gene (7 bases). V was trimmed by 4 bases and J by 2 bases, leaving 18 bases between them. CDR1 is SGHDN and CDR2 is FVKESK in the germline V gene. The CDR3 covers 16 residues. For the CDR3, the DNA is TGTGCCAGCAGCCTCTGGGGGGGGCCCGGACCCTACGAGCAGTACTTC. This codes for CASSLWGGPGPYEQYF.

The V and J genes are TRBV11-3 and TRBJ1-1; 8 nucleotides agree with TRBD1. With 4 bases clipped from V and 7 bases from J, the junction kept 5 bases outside the gene matches. Germline V lookup: CDR1 SGHNT, CDR2 YENEEA. The CDR3 extends over 13 amino acids. In DNA, the CDR3 is TGTGCCAGCAGCTCTCAGGGGGCAGGTGAAGCTTTCTTT. Translation gives CASSSQGAGEAFF.

Worth noting for this clone: Distinct nucleotide sequences in the sample also encode this CDR3. This chain uses TRBV18 with TRBJ1-6; 10 bases match TRBD1. The CDR3 totals 16 residues. Germline V gene data show CDR1 as KGHSH and CDR2 as LQKENI. Trimming removed 3 bases from V and 5 bases from J; junction bases left unmatched: 4. CDR3 loop: CASSPRTGGDNSPLHF. The DNA of the CDR3 is TGTGCCAGCTCACCGAGGACAGGGGGAGATAATTCACCCCTCCACTTT.

The chain links TRBV18 to TRBJ2-5; tentative D call: TRBD2 (6 bases). V lost 4 bases and J 1 base, leaving 10 bases between the germline ends. Germline assignment: CDR1 KGHSH and CDR2 LQKENI. This CDR3 region has 14 residues. Here the CDR3 reads CASSQGTGQETQYF. The CDR3 region has the DNA TGTGCCAGCTCACAAGGGACTGGCCAAGAGACCCAGTACTTC.

The chain links TRBV5-1 to TRBJ2-3; 7 bases agree with TRBD1. Germline values: CDR1 SGHRS, CDR2 YFSETQ. This CDR3 is 14 amino acids long. The V segment lost 4 bases and the J segment 3 bases; nucleotides outside the gene matches: 5. CDR3 residues: CASSTDRQTDTQYF. DNA of the CDR3: TGCGCCAGCAGCACGGACAGGCAAACAGATACGCAGTATTTT.

This clone was detected only once. CDR3 coding DNA: TGTGCCTGGAGCGCGGCGCGGGAGCAGTACTTC. This sequence encodes CAWSAAREQYF. This chain joins TRBV30 and TRBJ2-7; D is uncertain. Trimming took off 3 bases at V and 7 bases at J, with 10 bases between the two ends. The CDR3 is made up of 11 amino acids. Per the germline V gene, CDR1 is GTSNPN and CDR2 is SVGIG (reference sequence).

The gene calls are TRBV6-1 and TRBJ1-5; 7 bases are shared with TRBD1. The CDR3 covers 14 residues. The J segment lost 6 bases and the V segment lost 2 bases, leaving 4 bases of the junction unmatched. Per the germline V gene, CDR1 is MNHNS and CDR2 is SASEGT. The CDR3 protein is CASSEQGGGQPQHF. The CDR3 DNA reads as TGTGCCAGCAGTGAACAGGGGGGCGGTCAGCCCCAGCATTTT.

The chain combines TRBV30 with TRBJ2-3; tentatively, D is TRBD1 (6 bases). This CDR3 contains 13 residues. The V gene's germline CDR1 is GTSNPN and CDR2 SVGIG (reference sequence). CDR3 DNA: TGTGCTCGGGCCAGGGGCAGCACAGATACGCAGTATTTT. Its translation: CARARGSTDTQYF.

The CDR3 sequence: CASSLGLRSYEQYF. In nucleotides, the CDR3 is TGTGCCAGCAGCTTGGGCCTAAGATCCTACGAGCAGTACTTC. The rearrangement joins TRBV7-8 to TRBJ2-7; no firm D call. Germline CDR1 is SGHVS and CDR2 is FQNEAQ. V was shortened by 3 bases and J by 1 base, with 10 bases between the two germline ends. The CDR3 has 14 residues.

This sequence joins TRBV7-2 and TRBJ2-7, with TRBD1 matching 9 bases. CDR3 size: 14 residues. The V gene's germline CDR1 is SGHTA and CDR2 FQGNSA. Trimming cost V 6 bases and J 2 bases; bases outside gene matches: 5. CDR3 sequence: CASRRGQGAYEQYF. CDR3 bases: TGTGCCAGCAGAAGGGGACAGGGTGCCTACGAGCAGTACTTC.

This chain uses TRBV29-1 with TRBJ1-1, with a possible D match to TRBD1 (5 bases). The V gene lost 2 bases and the J gene lost 11 bases, with 15 bases spanning the gap. Germline loops: CDR1 SQVTM, CDR2 ANQGSEA. This CDR3 is built from 12 residues. Here the CDR3 DNA reads TGCAGCGTTGAACTCAGGGCGGTAGGGGCTTTCTTT. Protein product: CSVELRAVGAFF.

V is TRBV5-1 and J is TRBJ2-1, with a tentative D call TRBD2 (6 bases). V was cut by 4 bases and J by 3 bases, with 8 bases left in between. Germline loops: CDR1 SGHRS, CDR2 YFSETQ. The CDR3 sequence is 13 residues long. CDR3 sequence reads: CASSLGGYNEQFF. As DNA, the CDR3 is TGCGCCAGCAGCCTCGGGGGCTACAATGAGCAGTTCTTC.

The chain has TRBV19 and TRBJ2-3; maybe TRBD2 (6 bases). V was shortened by 4 bases and J by 7 bases, with 9 bases between the two germline ends. Germline CDR1 and CDR2: LNHDA and SQIVND (reference sequence). This CDR3 has 12 amino acids. DNA for the CDR3: TGTGCCAGTAGTAGGGGACTCAATACGCAGTATTTT. As protein: CASSRGLNTQYF.

CDR3 protein: CASTPELANTGELFF. The CDR3 DNA reads as TGTGCCAGCACCCCGGAGCTAGCGAACACCGGGGAGCTGTTTTTT. The chain recombines TRBV6-6 with TRBJ2-2; D gene uncertain. The CDR3 is 15 amino acids. V was trimmed by 7 bases and J by 0 bases, leaving 12 bases between them. Germline loops: CDR1 MNHNY, CDR2 SVGAGI (reference sequence).

This clone has a handful of counts. V gene TRBV27 combines with J gene TRBJ1-2; 7 bases are a match to TRBD1. In germline, CDR1 is MNHEY, CDR2 SMNVEV (reference sequence). V lost 6 bases, J lost 7 bases, and 14 bases stayed unmatched. The CDR3 consists of 15 residues. The CDR3: CASRPHTGVGTGYTF. The CDR3 region has the DNA TGTGCCAGCAGGCCTCATACAGGGGTCGGAACTGGCTACACCTTC.

The genes are TRBV15 and TRBJ2-7, with unresolved D. V was cut by 0 bases and J by 6 bases, with 9 bases left in between. The germline V gene encodes CDR1 LNHNV and CDR2 YYDKDF (reference sequence). The CDR3 totals 13 residues. In DNA form, the CDR3 reads TGTGCCACCAGCAGAGAGGCCCGCCCCGAGCAGTACTTC. This gives the protein CATSREARPEQYF.

This clone was seen once. The chain uses TRBV24-1 and TRBJ2-5; TRBD2 agrees at 7 bases. Losses at the gene ends were 4 bases for V and 3 bases for J; bases not matched to a gene: 1. The CDR3 consists of 13 residues. CDR1 is KGHDR, CDR2 SFDVKD, per germline. Here the CDR3 DNA reads TGTGCCACCAGTGAGGCGGGGGAAGAGACCCAGTACTTC. Encoded protein: CATSEAGEETQYF.

The chain is built from TRBV5-1 and TRBJ2-2; TRBD2 matches at 14 bases. CDR1 is SGHRS and CDR2 is YFSETQ in the germline V gene. V lost 4 bases, J lost 3 bases, and 5 bases stayed unmatched. There are 17 residues in the CDR3. CDR3 DNA sequence: TGCGCCAGCAGCAGGACTAGCGGGGGGAAGTACACCGGGGAGCTGTTTTTT. Encoded protein: CASSRTSGGKYTGELFF.